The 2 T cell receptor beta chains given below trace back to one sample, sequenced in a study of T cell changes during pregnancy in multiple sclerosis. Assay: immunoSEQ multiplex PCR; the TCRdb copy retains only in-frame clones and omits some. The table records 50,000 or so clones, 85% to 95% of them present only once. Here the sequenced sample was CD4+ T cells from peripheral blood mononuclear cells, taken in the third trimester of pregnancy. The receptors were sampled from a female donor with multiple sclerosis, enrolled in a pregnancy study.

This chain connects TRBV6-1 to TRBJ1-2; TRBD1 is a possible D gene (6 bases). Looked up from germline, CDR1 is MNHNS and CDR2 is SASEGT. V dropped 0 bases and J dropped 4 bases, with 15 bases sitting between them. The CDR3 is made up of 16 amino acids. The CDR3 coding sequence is TGTGCCAGCAGTGAAGCACAGGGTTACCGCGGCTATGGCTACACCTTC. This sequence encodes CASSEAQGYRGYGYTF.

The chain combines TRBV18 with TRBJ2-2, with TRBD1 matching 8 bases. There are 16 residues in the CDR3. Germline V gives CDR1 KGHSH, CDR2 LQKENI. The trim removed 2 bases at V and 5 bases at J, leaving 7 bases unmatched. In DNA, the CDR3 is TGTGCCAGCTCACCAATGAGGACAGGGACGACCGGGGAGCTGTTTTTT. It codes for CASSPMRTGTTGELFF.